A single sample is the source of the 29 T cell receptor beta chains below, sequenced in a study of OX40 agonist ivuxolimab in advanced cancers. The protocol was immunoSEQ multiplex PCR, while the TCRdb copy is restricted to in-frame clones and leaves out a portion. The sample carries over 35,000 clones, roughly nine tenths recorded once. Sample: CD4+ or CD8+ T cells sorted from blood, taken in a trial of the OX40 agonist ivuxolimab. Receptor source: an adult with an advanced solid tumor such as melanoma, head and neck, liver or kidney cancer.

This rearrangement joins TRBV7-9 to TRBJ1-1; no clear D. Germline assignment: CDR1 SEHNR and CDR2 FQNEAQ (reference sequence). The V end lost 3 bases, the J end lost 4 bases, and 12 bases lay between the germline ends. The CDR3 contains 14 residues. The CDR3 sequence is CASSFMGFTTEAFF. The CDR3 nucleotides are TGTGCCAGCAGCTTTATGGGTTTTACCACTGAAGCTTTCTTT.

The rearrangement joins TRBV10-2 to TRBJ1-1; tentatively, D is TRBD1 (6 bases). Trimming cost V 7 bases and J 4 bases, with 16 bases left between them. The CDR3 runs to 14 residues. CDR1 is WSHSY and CDR2 is SAAADI in the germline V gene. The CDR3 coding sequence is TGCGCCAGCACCCCGGGGGGGCTCGCCACTGAAGCTTTCTTT. It yields the protein CASTPGGLATEAFF.

This clone was detected only once. CDR3 protein: CASRNGLAANTGELFF. In DNA form, the CDR3 reads TGTGCCAGCAGAAACGGACTAGCGGCGAACACCGGGGAGCTGTTTTTT. V is TRBV2 and J is TRBJ2-2, with 10 nucleotides matching TRBD2. CDR3 length equals 16 residues. J lost 0 bases, V lost 6 bases, and 4 bases had no gene match. Germline CDR1 is SNHLY and CDR2 is FYNNEI.

The gene calls are TRBV21-1 and TRBJ2-7; TRBD1 is the table's D call and was not checked against the DNA. TRBV21-1 has pseudogene status. The CDR3 runs to 17 residues. The CDR3 nucleotides are TGTGCCAGCAGCATGAGGCAGGGGGTAACCCCCCGCTTCGAGCAGTACTTC. Translation gives CASSMRQGVTPRFEQYF.

This chain links TRBV11-3 with TRBJ2-3; 7 nucleotides align to TRBD1. Trimming at V came to 5 bases and at J to 5 bases, leaving 10 bases not matched to a gene. The germline V gene has CDR1 SGHNT and CDR2 YENEEA. CDR3 size: 15 residues. The CDR3 protein is CASSLGQVSEDTQYF. As DNA, the CDR3 is TGTGCCAGCAGCCTTGGACAGGTCTCTGAAGATACGCAGTATTTT. The entire variable domain, with the rest obtained from reference TRBV11-3 and TRBJ2-3, is as follows: EAGVVQSPRYKIIEKKQPVAFWCNPISGHNTLYWYLQNLGQGPELLIRYENEEAVDDSQLPKDRFSAERLKGVDSTLKIQPAELGDSAVYLCASSLGQVSEDTQYFGPGTRLTVL.

This clone has only a few counts. This chain links TRBV6-5 with TRBJ2-2; D is possibly TRBD2 (5 bases). The germline V gene has CDR1 MNHEY and CDR2 SVGAGI. The CDR3 is 15 residues long. V was pared by 7 bases and J by 0 bases, with 12 bases between. The CDR3 loop reads CASKIELANTGELFF. CDR3 in DNA: TGTGCCAGCAAAATTGAACTAGCGAACACCGGGGAGCTGTTTTTT.

The genes are TRBV5-1 and TRBJ1-2; 8 bases line up with TRBD1. V lost 0 bases and J lost 3; bases outside the gene matches: 4. Per the germline V gene, CDR1 is SGHRS and CDR2 is YFSETQ. The CDR3 totals 15 residues. DNA for the CDR3: TGCGCCAGCAGCTTGGTGTCAGGGGGCGACTATGGCTACACCTTC. Translating it yields CASSLVSGGDYGYTF.

V is TRBV5-1 and J is TRBJ1-1, with TRBD1 matching over 7 bases. CDR1 is SGHRS, CDR2 YFSETQ, per germline. V shed 5 bases and J 2 bases; nucleotides not matched to a gene: 6. The CDR3 has 14 amino acids. CDR3 loop: CASRPGTDNTEAFF. DNA of the CDR3: TGCGCCAGCAGACCAGGGACAGACAACACTGAAGCTTTCTTT.

The genes are TRBV19 and TRBJ1-1, with a weak D call TRBD1 (5 bases). V shed 9 bases and J shed 12 bases, with 29 bases lying between them. CDR1 LNHDA and CDR2 SQIVND come from the germline V gene (reference sequence). The CDR3 sequence is 15 residues long. The CDR3 is CASGGSGQRTFLPFF. In DNA, the CDR3 is TGTGCCAGCGGAGGGTCAGGACAACGGACCTTCCTGCCTTTCTTT. The full variable domain, with the rest looked up from reference TRBV19 and TRBJ1-1, is DGGITQSPKYLFRKEGQNVTLSCEQNLNHDAMYWYRQDPGQGLRLIYYSQIVNDFQKGDIAEGYSVSREKKESFPLTVTSAQKNPTAFYLCASGGSGQRTFLPFFGQGTRLTVV.

The V gene is TRBV11-3, the J gene TRBJ1-1, with D perhaps matching TRBD1 (5 bases). There are 13 residues in the CDR3. Trimming stripped 5 bases from V and 5 bases from J, with 12 bases between. The germline gives CDR1 SGHNT, CDR2 YENEEA. The CDR3 spells CASSRGQGTEAFF. The DNA for the CDR3 is TGTGCCAGCAGCAGGGGCCAAGGGACTGAAGCTTTCTTT.

The rearrangement links TRBV9 to TRBJ1-3, with a tentative D call TRBD1 (6 bases). Trimming stripped 4 bases from V and 0 bases from J, with 11 bases between. CDR3 size: 15 residues. Looked up from germline, CDR1 is SGDLS and CDR2 is YYNGEE. The CDR3 sequence: CASSRGQRSGNTIYF. In nucleotides, the CDR3 is TGTGCCAGCAGCCGAGGACAGCGCTCTGGAAACACCATATATTTT.

This chain uses TRBV7-2 with TRBJ1-3, with D possibly TRBD1 on 5 matching bases. CDR3 length equals 17 residues. Trimming removed 4 bases from V and 0 bases from J, with 16 bases in between. Germline V lookup: CDR1 SGHTA, CDR2 FQGNSA. The CDR3 spells CASSSRQQPRSGNTIYF. The CDR3 DNA follows: TGTGCCAGCAGCTCGAGACAGCAACCACGCTCTGGAAACACCATATATTTT.

This chain links TRBV11-1 with TRBJ2-2, with D perhaps matching TRBD1 (6 bases). The germline CDR1 and CDR2 sequences are SGHAT and FQDESV (reference sequence). The germline V and J ends were trimmed by 0 bases and 6 bases, with 17 bases remaining between them. The length of the CDR3 is 17 residues. CDR3: CASSLATSGGLPGELFF. In nucleotides, the CDR3 is TGTGCCAGCAGCTTAGCTACGTCTGGGGGCTTACCCGGGGAGCTGTTTTTT.

This chain uses TRBV6-5 with TRBJ2-5; D ambiguous. V was trimmed by 4 bases and J by 5 bases, leaving 11 bases between them. Germline CDR1 MNHEY, CDR2 SVGAGI. This CDR3 contains 13 residues. CDR3 nucleotides: TGTGCCAGCAGTTGGTCCCTTGGGGAGACCCAGTACTTC. Its translation is CASSWSLGETQYF.

This chain joins TRBV2 and TRBJ2-1; the D is unclear. Trimming left V 1 base short and J 3 bases short, with 7 bases between. This CDR3 region has 14 residues. CDR1 SNHLY and CDR2 FYNNEI come from the germline V gene. CDR3 sequence: CASSEEGYYNEQFF. Written as DNA, the CDR3 is TGTGCCAGCAGTGAAGAGGGATACTACAATGAGCAGTTCTTC.

The chain couples TRBV13 to TRBJ1-1, with D uncertain. V was trimmed by 0 bases and J by 0 bases, leaving 5 bases between them. This CDR3 contains 14 residues. Germline V gives CDR1 PRHDT, CDR2 FYEKMQ (reference sequence). The CDR3 nucleotides are TGTGCCAGCAGCTTAGGGGACCTGAACACTGAAGCTTTCTTT. Protein product: CASSLGDLNTEAFF.

V gene TRBV5-6 combines with J gene TRBJ1-6; D not certain. CDR3 length equals 15 residues. V was clipped by 3 bases and J by 9 bases, with 16 bases between them. Germline CDR1 is SGHDT and CDR2 is YYEEEE. The CDR3 sequence is CASSSPPFVISPLHF. CDR3 sequence (DNA): TGTGCCAGCAGCTCCCCCCCCTTCGTCATTTCACCCCTCCACTTT. The full variable domain, its missing parts supplied by reference TRBV5-6 and TRBJ1-6, is DAGVTQSPTHLIKTRGQQVTLRCSPKSGHDTVSWYQQALGQGPQFIFQYYEEEERQRGNFPDRFSGHQFPNYSSELNVNALLLGDSALYLCASSSPPFVISPLHFGNGTRLTVT.

The table lists this clone with a count of one. The chain carries TRBV25-1 and TRBJ1-3, with D possibly being TRBD1 (6 bases). Germline CDR1 is MGHDK and CDR2 is SYGVNS. Trimming left V 7 bases short and J 0 bases short, with 19 bases between. The CDR3 length is 17 residues. As DNA, the CDR3 is TGTGCCAGCACCGAAGGCGGACAGAGACGCTCTGGAAACACCATATATTTT. Protein sequence: CASTEGGQRRSGNTIYF.

Of note for this clone: The junction does not match germline at one end; this may be a read error. The chain uses TRBV2 and TRBJ2-7; TRBD1 agrees at 7 bases. CDR1 and CDR2 from the germline V gene are SNHLY and FYNNEI. The CDR3 contains 14 residues. The CDR3 reads CASRTRDSRLAGNF. CDR3 bases: TGTGCCAGCAGGACCCGGGACAGCCGACTGGCTGGAAACTTC.

V usage is TRBV18 and J usage is TRBJ1-2, with D possibly TRBD1 on 5 matching bases. The V end lost 6 bases, the J end lost 6 bases, and 14 bases lay between the germline ends. The V gene's germline CDR1 is KGHSH and CDR2 LQKENI. The CDR3 length is 13 residues. CDR3 in DNA: TGTGCCAGCTCCTCCAAGGGGATGGATGGCTACACCTTC. As protein: CASSSKGMDGYTF.

The rearrangement links TRBV4-3 to TRBJ2-7, with 10 positions matching TRBD2. The germline V gene has CDR1 LGHNA and CDR2 YSLEER. CDR3 length: 16 amino acids. Trimming took 4 bases from V and 4 from J; bases not matched to a gene: 10. Here the CDR3 DNA reads TGCGCCAGCAGCCTCAGAATGGCTAGCGGGGGATACGAGCAGTACTTC. This encodes CASSLRMASGGYEQYF.

The CDR3 bases are TGCGCCAGCAGCTTTCTCTTGGGGGGATTGAACACTGAAGCTTTCTTT. Translation gives CASSFLLGGLNTEAFF. The chain has TRBV5-1 and TRBJ1-1; D might be TRBD1 (5 bases). The CDR3 is 16 amino acids. The germline V gene has CDR1 SGHRS and CDR2 YFSETQ. The ends were cut back, 2 bases at V and 0 bases at J, with 14 bases in the middle.

The V and J genes are TRBV14 and TRBJ2-3; 8 bases agree with TRBD1. This CDR3 spans 15 amino acids. J lost 3 bases, V lost 1 base, and 3 bases had no gene match. The germline CDR1 and CDR2 sequences are SGHDN and FVKESK. The CDR3 sequence: CASSQGRGRTDTQYF. The CDR3 coding sequence is TGTGCCAGCAGCCAAGGCAGGGGGCGGACAGATACGCAGTATTTT.

The genes are TRBV25-1 and TRBJ1-6; D is perhaps TRBD1 (6 bases). V was trimmed by 8 bases and J by 7 bases, leaving 9 bases between them. Germline V CDR1 and CDR2: MGHDK, SYGVNS. CDR3 length equals 12 residues. The DNA of the CDR3 is TGTGCCAGCGTCAGGGGAAATTCACCCCTCCACTTT. It codes for CASVRGNSPLHF.

The rearrangement joins TRBV4-1 to TRBJ1-1, with 7 bases matching TRBD1. The CDR3 totals 13 residues. Looked up from germline, CDR1 is MGHRA and CDR2 is YSYEKL. V shed 3 bases and J 11 bases; nucleotides not matched to a gene: 9. The CDR3 is CASSHLPGRGAFF. In DNA, the CDR3 is TGCGCCAGCAGCCACCTTCCGGGCAGGGGGGCTTTCTTT.

The chain couples TRBV19 to TRBJ2-7, with 9 bases fitting TRBD1. This CDR3 has 14 amino acids. Germline V CDR1 and CDR2: LNHDA, SQIVND (reference sequence). Trimming took 4 bases from V and 6 from J; bases not matched to a gene: 7. CDR3 sequence: CASSTRDRAGEQYF. The CDR3 region has the DNA TGTGCCAGTAGTACCCGGGACAGGGCTGGCGAGCAGTACTTC.

This sequence joins TRBV5-5 and TRBJ2-1; the match to TRBD2 covers 8 bases. The CDR3 extends over 13 amino acids. J gave up 9 bases and V 2 bases, and 4 bases lay outside the gene matches. Germline loops: CDR1 SGHKS, CDR2 YYEKEE (reference sequence). The CDR3 DNA reads TGTGCCAGCAGCTTAAACCTAGCGGGTGAGCAGTTCTTC. Translation gives CASSLNLAGEQFF. Variable domain in full (rest from reference TRBV5-5 and TRBJ2-1): DAGVTQSPTHLIKTRGQQVTLRCSPISGHKSVSWYQQVLGQGPQFIFQYYEKEERGRGNFPDRFSARQFPNYSSELNVNALLLGDSALYLCASSLNLAGEQFFGPGTRLTVL.

This clone was picked up one time. This chain uses TRBV2 with TRBJ2-7, with D maybe TRBD1 (7 bases). Germline assignment: CDR1 SNHLY and CDR2 FYNNEI. V gave up 4 bases and J gave up 4 bases, with 14 bases separating them. The CDR3 spans 14 residues. CDR3 DNA sequence: TGTGCCAGCAGTGTGGAGGGGGCGAGATACGAGCAGTACTTC. Protein product: CASSVEGARYEQYF.

The chain links TRBV18 to TRBJ2-1; 7 nucleotides match TRBD2. The V and J ends lost 1 base and 2 bases, in that order; junction bases with no gene match: 8. Looked up from germline, CDR1 is KGHSH and CDR2 is LQKENI. The CDR3 runs 17 residues. The DNA for the CDR3 is TGTGCCAGCTCACCACGTAATAGCGGGTCAGCCTACAATGAGCAGTTCTTC. Its translation is CASSPRNSGSAYNEQFF.